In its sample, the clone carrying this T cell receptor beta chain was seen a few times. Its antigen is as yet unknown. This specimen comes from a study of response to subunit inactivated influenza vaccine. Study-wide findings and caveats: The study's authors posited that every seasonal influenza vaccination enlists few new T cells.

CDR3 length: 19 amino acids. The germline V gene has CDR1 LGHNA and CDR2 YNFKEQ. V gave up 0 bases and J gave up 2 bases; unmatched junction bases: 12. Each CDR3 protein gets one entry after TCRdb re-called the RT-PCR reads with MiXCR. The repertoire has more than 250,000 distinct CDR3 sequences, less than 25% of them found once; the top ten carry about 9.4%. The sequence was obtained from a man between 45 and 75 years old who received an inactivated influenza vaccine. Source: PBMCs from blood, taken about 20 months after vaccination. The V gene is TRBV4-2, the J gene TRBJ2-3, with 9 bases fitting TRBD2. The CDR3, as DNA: TGTGCCAGCAGCCAAGATCTCGGAGTGACTAGCGGAAACACAGATACGCAGTATTTT. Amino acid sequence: CASSQDLGVTSGNTDTQYF.